This TCR beta chain was retrieved from a study of beta chain features in type 1 diabetes. As for the study in general: No patient-donor differences in age, gender, total cells or subset yield.

Trimming left V 4 bases short and J 3 bases short, with 11 bases between. The germline gives CDR1 SGHNT, CDR2 YYREEE (reference sequence). This CDR3 spans 14 amino acids. General study results and limits: Researchers report that Type 1 diabetes patients had moderately but significantly shorter TCRB CDR3s across all four CD4+ subsets. Relative to healthy donors, patients appeared to have naive, central memory and Treg TCRB repertoires that were more similar.

TCRB transcripts that were expressed got sequenced, as all of the isolated RNA had been reverse transcribed. The assay was immunoSEQ multiplex PCR, and TCRdb's table has in-frame clones only and misses some. The sample consists of about 160,000 clones, approximately 8.1% of them appearing once. This clone was counted a few times. Its cognate antigen is unknown. This sequence joins TRBV5-4 and TRBJ2-1; possibly TRBD2 for D (6 bases). Material for sequencing was central memory CD4+ T cells from blood. The clonotype originates from a man younger than 35 with type 1 diabetes. The CDR3 reads CASSPPGDYNEQFF. The CDR3 DNA reads TGTGCCAGCAGCCCCCCGGGGGACTACAATGAGCAGTTCTTC. Full variable domain (missing parts from reference TRBV5-4 and TRBJ2-1): ETGVTQSPTHLIKTRGQQVTLRCSSQSGHNTVSWYQQALGQGPQFIFQYYREEENGRGNFPPRFSGLQFPNYSSELNVNALELDDSALYLCASSPPGDYNEQFFGPGTRLTVL.